The rows below give T cell receptor beta chains drawn from one sample of a study of blood T cells in healthy people across ages. MiXCR, run by TCRdb on the 5' RACE reads, gives a single entry per CDR3 protein. Seen here are 1.5 million to 2 million distinct CDR3 sequences, about 31% observed once, and the top ten hold 10% to 12%. Sequencing was carried out using blood. The source of these receptors is a woman in her thirties in good health. CDR3s include the opening cysteine and the closing phenylalanine or tryptophan. A D gene is named only where the DNA matches it firmly. Expanded clones are given a class, and other clones once, few, many or no size at all.

>.|TRBJ1-5|TRBV20-1|.
TGCAGTGCTCACCGTAGGGCCTCAAGCAATCAGCCCCAGCATTTT
CSAHRRASSNQPQHF
>.|TRBJ1-5|TRBV4-1|.
TGCGCCAGCAGCCAAGATGGGGGCAGGGTAGGCAATCAGCCCCAGCATTTT
CASSQDGGRVGNQPQHF
>.|TRBJ1-5|TRBV2|TRBD1
TGTGCCTGCAGTGCCGGGACAGGGTCCGCAGGGCAGCCCCAGCATTTT
CACSAGTGSAGQPQHF
>many|TRBJ2-7|TRBV6-2/TRBV6-3|TRBD2
TGTGCCAGCAGGACTAGCGGGATAAGAGGTTACGAGCAGTACTTC
CASRTSGIRGYEQYF
>.|TRBJ2-1|TRBV11-2|.
TGTGCCAGCAGCTTATTAATACAGTTCTTC
CASSLLIQFF
>few|TRBJ2-5|TRBV30|.
TGTGCCTGGAGTGGGACCCTTGGGGAGACCCAGTACTTC
CAWSGTLGETQYF
>few|TRBJ1-2|TRBV25-1|.
TGTGCCAGCAGTGAATTCGGCGGGGGCGGAAGCTATGGCTACACCTTC
CASSEFGGGGSYGYTF
>many|TRBJ2-5|TRBV9|.
TGTGCCAGCAGCGGTGGGGACGGACCACAAGAGACCCAGTACTTC
CASSGGDGPQETQYF
>many|TRBJ1-5|TRBV5-1|.
TGCGCCAGCAGTCTGGCCCCAGTGGGGGGCAATCAGCCCCAGCATTTT
CASSLAPVGGNQPQHF
>few|TRBJ2-6|TRBV6-2/TRBV6-3|TRBD1
TGTGCCATATCGACTCGGGACAGGTACTTTGAAGGGGCCAACGTCCTGACTTTC
CAISTRDRYFEGANVLTF
>.|TRBJ2-1|TRBV5-1|TRBD2
TGCGCCAGCAGCTTATTGGCTAGCGGGGGTGATGAGCAGTTCTTC
CASSLLASGGDEQFF
>many|TRBJ2-7|TRBV29-1|TRBD1
TGCAGCGTCCGCGGGGACAGGGTCGGCGAGCAGTACTTC
CSVRGDRVGEQYF
>.|TRBJ1-1|TRBV6-5|.
TGTGCCAGCAGTTACTCGGTTCAGTATGAAGCTTTCTTT
CASSYSVQYEAFF
>.|TRBJ2-1|TRBV15|.
TGTGCCACCAGCAGAGATAAGGTGTATGAGCAGTTCTTC
CATSRDKVYEQFF
>.|TRBJ2-6|TRBV28|.
TGTGCCAGCAGTTTAGTCCGCCTCTCTGGGGCCAACGTCCTGACTTTC
CASSLVRLSGANVLTF
>few|TRBJ1-1|TRBV7-3|.
TGTGCCAGCAGCCCGGTGGGGGTGAACACTGAAGCTTTCTTT
CASSPVGVNTEAFF
>.|TRBJ1-6|TRBV4-1|.
TGCGCCAGCAGCCCCCAAGACGGGGGGCAATCACCCCTCCACTTT
CASSPQDGGQSPLHF
>.|TRBJ1-5|TRBV18|TRBD1
TGTGCCAGCTCACCGGGACAGGATGGGGTCAATCAGCCCCAGCATTTT
CASSPGQDGVNQPQHF
>once|TRBJ2-5|TRBV5-1|.
TGCACCAGCAGCCGCGGGGAGAGTTGGGGGGCTGGGGAGACCCAGTACTTC
CTSSRGESWGAGETQYF
>.|TRBJ2-7|TRBV20-1|TRBD2
TGCAGTGTTGATCCAACTAGCGGGAGGGGAATCTCCTACGAGCAGTACTTC
CSVDPTSGRGISYEQYF
>.|TRBJ2-1|TRBV9|.
TGTGCCGGCAGCGTAGAAGCCGGGGCGGAGCAGTTCTTC
CAGSVEAGAEQFF
>few|TRBJ1-1|TRBV29-1|.
TGCAGCGCTGTGCTGGGCACTGAAGCTTTCTTT
CSAVLGTEAFF
>few|TRBJ2-7|TRBV3-1|.
TGTGCCAGCAGCCCCCCACGGAGGGGGGAGAAAGGGCTTTACGAGCAGTACTTC
CASSPPRRGEKGLYEQYF
>few|TRBJ2-5|TRBV6-5|TRBD1
TGTGCCAGCAGTTACTCGAAAGGGGGCGAGGAAGAGACCCAGTACTTC
CASSYSKGGEEETQYF
>.|TRBJ2-3|TRBV18|.
TGTGCCAGCTCACCAAGTCAGTCTAAGCGTGAAGGCACAGATACGCAGTATTTT
CASSPSQSKREGTDTQYF
>.|TRBJ1-1|TRBV11-2|.
TGTGCCAGCAGCTTATGGCCTTCGCGGAGGAGTGAAGCTTTCTTT
CASSLWPSRRSEAFF
>.|TRBJ1-5|TRBV18|TRBD1
TGTGCCAGCTCACCTTCGGACAGGGGACCCTATAGCAATCAGCCCCAGCATTTT
CASSPSDRGPYSNQPQHF
>.|TRBJ1-1|TRBV12-3/TRBV12-4|.
TGTGCCAGCAGTTTAGCCCCCCCGGGAACTGAAGCTTTCTTT
CASSLAPPGTEAFF
>many|TRBJ2-1|TRBV29-1|TRBD1
TGCAGCGTCGCGGGACAGGGGGTCTACAATGAGCAGTTCTTC
CSVAGQGVYNEQFF
>.|TRBJ2-5|TRBV20-1|TRBD2
TGCAGTGCAGTTCTCCACCCGGGGGGTGAGACCCAGTACTTC
CSAVLHPGGETQYF
>.|TRBJ2-1|TRBV12-3/TRBV12-4|.
TGTGCCAGCTCGAGGGCAGAGAGTCTGGTCTCCTACAATGAGCAGTTCTTC
CASSRAESLVSYNEQFF
>.|TRBJ2-7|TRBV27|TRBD1
TGTGCCAGCAGCTTGGGACAGACATCCGTGGAGCAGTACTTC
CASSLGQTSVEQYF
>.|TRBJ2-5|TRBV12-3/TRBV12-4|.
TGTGCCAGTGGACAGCCACCCTTTCAAGAGACCCAGTACTTC
CASGQPPFQETQYF
>.|TRBJ2-5|TRBV30|TRBD1
TGTGCCTGGAGTTATGGTCAGGGGGCCATACAGTACTTC
CAWSYGQGAIQYF
>few|TRBJ2-1|TRBV4-1|TRBD2
TGCGCCAGCAGCCCATGGGGGGGGATTGAGCAGTTCTTC
CASSPWGGIEQFF
>many|TRBJ2-5|TRBV20-1|.
TGCAGTGCTAGCGGGAGTGTGAAGACCCAGTACTTC
CSASGSVKTQYF
>.|TRBJ2-7|TRBV20-1|.
TGCAGTGCTAGAGGCGGGACAGCGAGCCTCTACGAGCAGTACTTC
CSARGGTASLYEQYF
>.|TRBJ2-5|TRBV20-1|TRBD1
TGCAGTGCTACCGGAGGGGGACAGGGTTTGGAGGCCCAGTACTTC
CSATGGGQGLEAQYF
>.|TRBJ1-5|TRBV10-3|.
TGTGCCATCAGTGAGTCCGGAAAGGGAGGCGGAAATCAGCCCCAGCATTTT
CAISESGKGGGNQPQHF
>once|TRBJ2-7|TRBV28|.
TGTGCCAGCAGATCACTGCCGGACGAGCAGTACTTC
CASRSLPDEQYF
>many|TRBJ2-3|TRBV10-3|TRBD2
TGTGCCATCAAGAGCGGGAATTTCACAGATACGCAGTATTTT
CAIKSGNFTDTQYF
>.|TRBJ1-4|TRBV28|.
TGTGCCAGCTGGGCGAGAGAAAAACTGTTTTTT
CASWAREKLFF
>.|TRBJ1-1|TRBV6-2/TRBV6-3|.
TGTGCCAGCAGATTACCGGGCCCCACTGAAGCTTTCTTT
CASRLPGPTEAFF
>.|TRBJ2-7|TRBV20-1|.
TGCAGTGCTAGAGATTGGCCCAGGCAGTACTTC
CSARDWPRQYF
>few|TRBJ2-7|TRBV7-2|.
TGTGCCAGCAGCTTACATCTAGCGCAGTACTTC
CASSLHLAQYF
>few|TRBJ1-5|TRBV10-3|.
TGTGCCATCAGTGGCGGACCCAATCAGCCCCAGCATTTT
CAISGGPNQPQHF
>.|TRBJ2-1|TRBV27|TRBD2
TGTGCCAGCAGCTACGCTGGGATCGAAACTAGCGGGGGCTACAATGAGCAGTTCTTC
CASSYAGIETSGGYNEQFF
>.|TRBJ1-2|TRBV5-1|TRBD1
TGCGCCAGCAGCCGGGGACAGGGGTACCCAGACTATGGCTACACCTTC
CASSRGQGYPDYGYTF
>few|TRBJ2-7|TRBV28|.
TGTGCCAGCAGTTCCCCCTTGTCCCCGGGCTACGAGCAGTACTTC
CASSSPLSPGYEQYF
>many|TRBJ1-1|TRBV30|.
TGTGCCTTCTCCGTCAACACTGAAGCTTTCTTT
CAFSVNTEAFF
>few|TRBJ2-7|TRBV27|TRBD1
TGTGCCAGCAGTCTTAGGACAGGATCCGAGGCGGGCTACGAGCAGTACTTC
CASSLRTGSEAGYEQYF
>few|TRBJ2-5|TRBV7-2|TRBD2
TGTGCCAGCAGCCACCGGGGAGCGGGGGCCCTACGTCAAGAGACCCAGTACTTC
CASSHRGAGALRQETQYF
>few|TRBJ2-3|TRBV12-3/TRBV12-4|TRBD2
TGTGCCAGCAGCCCTACAGCGGGAGGACTGACAGATACGCAGTATTTT
CASSPTAGGLTDTQYF
>.|TRBJ2-3|TRBV7-9|.
TGTGCCAGCAGCTTCCACAGGAGTGCTAGCACAGATACGCAGTATTTT
CASSFHRSASTDTQYF
>few|TRBJ2-7|TRBV20-1|.
TGCAGTGCTAGTTCTAGCTTTCTCTCCTACGAGCAGTACTTC
CSASSSFLSYEQYF
>.|TRBJ2-7|TRBV6-6|.
TGTGCCAGCAGTTCGAGGACGGTGGTCTCCTACGAGCAGTACTTC
CASSSRTVVSYEQYF
>few|TRBJ2-3|TRBV20-1|TRBD2
TGCAGTGCTAGCCACACTAGCGGGAGTCTAGATACGCAGTATTTT
CSASHTSGSLDTQYF